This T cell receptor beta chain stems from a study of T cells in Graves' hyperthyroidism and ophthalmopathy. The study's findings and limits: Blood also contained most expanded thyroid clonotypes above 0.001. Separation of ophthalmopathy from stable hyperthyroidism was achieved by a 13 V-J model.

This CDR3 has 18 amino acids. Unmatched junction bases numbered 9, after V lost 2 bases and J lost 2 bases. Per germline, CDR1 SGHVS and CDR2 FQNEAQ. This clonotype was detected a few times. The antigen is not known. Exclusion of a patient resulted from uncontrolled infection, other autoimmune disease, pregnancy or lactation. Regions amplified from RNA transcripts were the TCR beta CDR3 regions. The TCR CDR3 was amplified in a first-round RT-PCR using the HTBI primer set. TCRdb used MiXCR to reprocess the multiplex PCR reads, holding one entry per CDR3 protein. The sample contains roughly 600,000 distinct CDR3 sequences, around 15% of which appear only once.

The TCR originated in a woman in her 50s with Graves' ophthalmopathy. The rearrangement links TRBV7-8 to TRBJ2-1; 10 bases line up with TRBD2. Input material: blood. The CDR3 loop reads CASSLRFSSGSPYNEQFF. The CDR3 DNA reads TGTGCCAGCAGCTTAAGATTTTCTAGCGGGAGTCCCTACAATGAGCAGTTCTTC.